The 10 T cell receptor beta chains in this list originate from one sample, sequenced in a study of T cell responses to AZD1222 COVID-19 vaccine. Sequencing used immunoSEQ multiplex PCR; TCRdb keeps in-frame clones, though not all of them. The sample holds 90,000 to 110,000 clones, about nine tenths seen once. Specimen: peripheral blood, collected on day 0 of AZD1222 vaccination. These receptors all come from an adult in good health.

This clone was observed a single time. For the CDR3, the DNA is TGTGCCAGCAGCTTAGATCGGGACCAAGAGGGCCAAGAGACCCAGTACTTC. This sequence encodes CASSLDRDQEGQETQYF. The V call is TRBV11-2, the J call TRBJ2-5, with D possibly being TRBD1 or TRBD2 (5 bases each). The germline CDR1 and CDR2 sequences are SGHAT and FQNNGV. V dropped 0 bases and J dropped 1 base, with 15 bases sitting between them. The CDR3 length is 17 residues.

V is TRBV11-2 and J is TRBJ2-7; TRBD1 matches 9 bases. J was trimmed by 4 bases and V by 4 bases; bases with no gene match: 5. Germline loops: CDR1 SGHAT, CDR2 FQNNGV. The CDR3 has 14 amino acids. The CDR3 bases are TGTGCCAGCAGCTCAAGGACAGGGGCATACGAGCAGTACTTC. Its protein is CASSSRTGAYEQYF.

The rearrangement links TRBV5-6 to TRBJ1-1; D is ambiguous. V was pared by 4 bases and J by 5 bases, with 15 bases between. Germline loops: CDR1 SGHDT, CDR2 YYEEEE. The CDR3 extends over 14 amino acids. CDR3 protein: CASSGGGRRTEAFF. The CDR3 DNA sequence: TGTGCCAGCAGCGGAGGCGGGCGGCGGACTGAAGCTTTCTTT.

The V call is TRBV6-6, the J call TRBJ2-3; D not resolved. V was trimmed by 8 bases and J by 5 bases, leaving 8 bases between them. The CDR3 is 11 amino acids. The germline V gene has CDR1 MNHNY and CDR2 SVGAGI (reference sequence). The CDR3 DNA sequence: TGTGCCAGCGCCGAAAGAGATACGCAGTATTTT. As protein: CASAERDTQYF.

The V call is TRBV27, the J call TRBJ1-2; D not resolved. V was clipped by 3 bases and J by 0 bases, with 5 bases between them. There are 13 residues in the CDR3. Germline V lookup: CDR1 MNHEY, CDR2 SMNVEV (reference sequence). CDR3 in amino acids: CASSLGTNYGYTF. The CDR3 DNA follows: TGTGCCAGCAGTTTGGGCACTAACTATGGCTACACCTTC.

The chain joins TRBV6-2 or TRBV6-3 to TRBJ2-6, with D possibly being TRBD1 or TRBD2 (6 bases each). The germline V gene has CDR1 MNHEY and CDR2 SVGEGT. The CDR3 consists of 16 residues. Deletions cut 6 bases from V and 3 bases from J, with 15 bases between. The CDR3 DNA reads as TGTGCCAGCAGCTGGGGGGCCTCCTTTGGGGCCAACGTCCTGACTTTC. Protein product: CASSWGASFGANVLTF.

The rearrangement links TRBV2 to TRBJ2-7, with D hard to call. V lost 4 bases and J 6 bases, leaving 13 bases between the germline ends. The CDR3 has 13 residues. Per the germline V gene, CDR1 is SNHLY and CDR2 is FYNNEI. Here the CDR3 reads CASSALTAGEQYF. The CDR3 DNA sequence: TGTGCCAGCAGTGCCTTGACCGCAGGCGAGCAGTACTTC.

The J gene is TRBJ1-1, the V gene TRBV30; D gene uncertain. V gave up 0 bases and J gave up 6 bases, with 5 bases separating them. Per the germline V gene, CDR1 is GTSNPN and CDR2 is SVGIG (reference sequence). The CDR3 length is 11 residues. The CDR3 is CAWSVRPEAFF. The CDR3 coding sequence is TGTGCCTGGAGTGTACGCCCTGAAGCTTTCTTT.

The chain employs TRBV6-5 and TRBJ1-6; D unclear. The CDR3 sequence is 15 residues long. Looked up from germline, CDR1 is MNHEY and CDR2 is SVGAGI. V dropped 4 bases and J dropped 6 bases, with 13 bases sitting between them. The CDR3 DNA sequence: TGTGCCAGCAGTTCCCAGTTTGGGGTTAATTCACCCCTCCACTTT. The encoded protein is CASSSQFGVNSPLHF.

The chain links TRBV6-5 to TRBJ2-5; 8 positions match TRBD1. Germline CDR1 is MNHEY and CDR2 is SVGAGI. The V gene end was trimmed by 2 bases and the J gene end by 4 bases; junction bases not matched to a gene: 9. CDR3 length: 16 amino acids. The CDR3 spells CASSYGTGGRPETQYF. The CDR3 nucleotides read TGTGCCAGCAGTTACGGGACAGGAGGTCGCCCAGAGACCCAGTACTTC.